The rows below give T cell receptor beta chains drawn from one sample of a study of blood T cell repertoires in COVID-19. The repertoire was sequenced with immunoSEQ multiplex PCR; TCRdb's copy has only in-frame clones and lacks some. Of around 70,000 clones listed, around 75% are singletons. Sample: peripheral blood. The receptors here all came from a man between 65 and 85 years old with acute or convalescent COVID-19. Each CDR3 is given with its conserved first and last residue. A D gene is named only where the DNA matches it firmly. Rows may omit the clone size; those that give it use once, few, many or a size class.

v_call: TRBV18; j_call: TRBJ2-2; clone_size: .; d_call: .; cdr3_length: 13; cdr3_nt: TGTGCCAGCTCACCAGGCCACACCGGGGAGCTGTTTTTT; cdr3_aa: CASSPGHTGELFF
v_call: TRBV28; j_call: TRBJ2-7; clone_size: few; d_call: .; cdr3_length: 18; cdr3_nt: TGTGCCAGCAGTCAGCCGTTAGGCGACTCAATCAATTACTACGAGCAGTACTTC; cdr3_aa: CASSQPLGDSINYYEQYF
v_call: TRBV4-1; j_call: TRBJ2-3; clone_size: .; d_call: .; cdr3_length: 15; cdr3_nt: TGCGCCAGCAGCCAAGCCTCTATGTGGACAGATACGCAGTATTTT; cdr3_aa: CASSQASMWTDTQYF
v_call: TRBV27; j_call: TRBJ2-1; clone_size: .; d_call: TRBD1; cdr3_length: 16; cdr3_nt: TGTGCCAGCAGTTTATTCGTGGGACAGAACTACAATGAGCAGTTCTTC; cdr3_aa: CASSLFVGQNYNEQFF
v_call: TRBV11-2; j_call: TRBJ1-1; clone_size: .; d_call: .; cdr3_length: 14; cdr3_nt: TGTGCCAGCAGCCCCCAGGGAGGACGAACTGAAGCTTTCTTT; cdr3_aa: CASSPQGGRTEAFF
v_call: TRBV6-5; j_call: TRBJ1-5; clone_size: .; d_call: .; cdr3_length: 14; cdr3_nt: TGTGCCAGCAGTTACACAGGTAGCAATCAGCCCCAGCATTTT; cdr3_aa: CASSYTGSNQPQHF
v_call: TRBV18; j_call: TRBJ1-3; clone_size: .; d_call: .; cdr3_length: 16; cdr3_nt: TGTGCCAGCTCACCTTTCGACTCGAGCTCTGGAAACACCATATATTTT; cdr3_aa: CASSPFDSSSGNTIYF
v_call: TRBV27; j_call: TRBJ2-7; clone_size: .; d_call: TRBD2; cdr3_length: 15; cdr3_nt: TGTGCCAGCAGCCCAGGGGGGACTAGCGGGAGCGAGCAGTACTTC; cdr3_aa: CASSPGGTSGSEQYF
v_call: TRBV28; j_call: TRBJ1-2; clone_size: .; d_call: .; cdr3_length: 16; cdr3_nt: TGTGCCAGCAGATCCCCGAGGGGGGGTTCGGGCTATGGCTACACCTTC; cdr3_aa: CASRSPRGGSGYGYTF
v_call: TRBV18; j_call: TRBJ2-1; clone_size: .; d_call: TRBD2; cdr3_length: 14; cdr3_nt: TGTGCCAGCTCTAGCGGGAGCTCCTACAATGAGCAGTTCTTC; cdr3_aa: CASSSGSSYNEQFF
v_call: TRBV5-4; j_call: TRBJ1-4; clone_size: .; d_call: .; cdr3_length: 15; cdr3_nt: TGTGCCAGCAGCGCCGAGAGGCGGTTGGATGAAAAACTGTTTTTT; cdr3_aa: CASSAERRLDEKLFF
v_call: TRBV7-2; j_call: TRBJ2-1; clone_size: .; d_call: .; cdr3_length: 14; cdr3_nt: TGTGCCAGCACCCGCCCGAGCTCCTACAATGAGCAGTTCTTC; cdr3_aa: CASTRPSSYNEQFF
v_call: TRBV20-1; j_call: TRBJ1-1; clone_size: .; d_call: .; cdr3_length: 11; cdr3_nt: TGCAGTGCCAGACCTTACACTGAAGCTTTCTTT; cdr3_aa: CSARPYTEAFF
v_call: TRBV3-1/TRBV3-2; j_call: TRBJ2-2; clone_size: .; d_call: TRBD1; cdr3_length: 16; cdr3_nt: TGTGCCAGCAGCCAAGGCTGGACAGGGGTTACCGGGGAGCTGTTTTTT; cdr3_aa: CASSQGWTGVTGELFF
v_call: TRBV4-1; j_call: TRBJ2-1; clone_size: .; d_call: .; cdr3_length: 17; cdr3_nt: TGCGCCAGCAGCCAAGTGGTTGTCGGGTCGTTATACAATGAGCAGTTCTTC; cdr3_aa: CASSQVVVGSLYNEQFF
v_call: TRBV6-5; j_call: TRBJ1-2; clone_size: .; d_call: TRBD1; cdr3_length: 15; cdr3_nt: TGTGCCAGCAGTCCCGGGACAGGGGGCCGCTATGGCTACACCTTC; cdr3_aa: CASSPGTGGRYGYTF
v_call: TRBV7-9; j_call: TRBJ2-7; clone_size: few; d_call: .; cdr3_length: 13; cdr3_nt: TGTGCCAGCAGCCCTAACAGGGTCGACGAGCAGTACTTC; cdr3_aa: CASSPNRVDEQYF
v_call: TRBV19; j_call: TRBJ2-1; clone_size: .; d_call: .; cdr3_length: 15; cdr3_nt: TGTGCCAGTACCGGGGACTTGAGCTCCTACAATGAGCAGTTCTTC; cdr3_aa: CASTGDLSSYNEQFF
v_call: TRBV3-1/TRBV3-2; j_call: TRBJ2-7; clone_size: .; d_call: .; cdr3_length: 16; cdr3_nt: TGTGCCAGCAGCCCCGCGACTAACCTCCGCTCCTACGAGCAGTACTTC; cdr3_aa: CASSPATNLRSYEQYF
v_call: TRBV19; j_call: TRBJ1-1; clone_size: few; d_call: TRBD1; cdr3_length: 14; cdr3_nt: TGTGCCAGTAGTACGGGACAGATGAACACTGAAGCTTTCTTT; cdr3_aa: CASSTGQMNTEAFF
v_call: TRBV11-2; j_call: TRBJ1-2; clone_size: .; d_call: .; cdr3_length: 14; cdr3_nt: TGTGCCAGCAGCTCATGGACGGGAGGGTTGGGCTACACCTTC; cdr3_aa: CASSSWTGGLGYTF
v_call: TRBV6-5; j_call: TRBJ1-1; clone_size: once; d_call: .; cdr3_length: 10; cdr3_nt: TGTGCCAGCAGGGAGGGTAAAGCTTTCTTT; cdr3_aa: CASREGKAFF
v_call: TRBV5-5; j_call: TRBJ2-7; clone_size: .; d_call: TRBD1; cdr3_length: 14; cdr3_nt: TGTGCCAGCAGCCGACAGGGGCTAACCTACGAGCAGTACTTC; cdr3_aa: CASSRQGLTYEQYF
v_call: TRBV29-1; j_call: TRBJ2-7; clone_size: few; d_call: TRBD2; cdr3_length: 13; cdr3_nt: TGCAGCGCCCTAGCGGGACCCCTTTCCGAGCAGTACTTC; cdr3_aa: CSALAGPLSEQYF
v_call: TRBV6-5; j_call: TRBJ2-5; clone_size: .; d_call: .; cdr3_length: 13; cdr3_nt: TGTGCCAGCAGTTACGGCAGACAAGAGACCCAGTACTTC; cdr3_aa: CASSYGRQETQYF
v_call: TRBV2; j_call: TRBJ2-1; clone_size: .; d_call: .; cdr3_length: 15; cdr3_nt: TGTGCCAGCAGACCCCCTGCTGCAGGGAACAATGAGCAGTTCTTC; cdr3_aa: CASRPPAAGNNEQFF